These 7 T cell receptor beta chains share one sample of origin, sequenced in a study of cytomegalovirus exposure and HLA in healthy donors. This PCR relied on a set of 60 Vbeta primers and 13 Jbeta primers. TCRdb keeps only in-frame clones here, not all; method: immunoSEQ multiplex PCR. The table shows 150,000 to 200,000 clones, with around 85% occurring only once. The sequencing input was PBMCs. The receptors were sampled from a human donor in good health.

The chain links TRBV5-6 to TRBJ2-7; TRBD1 matches 9 bases. CDR1 SGHDT and CDR2 YYEEEE come from the germline V gene. The CDR3 totals 13 residues. V lost 2 bases and J lost 13; bases outside the gene matches: 10. The CDR3 bases are TGTGCCAGCAGCTTTGTTGCGGGACAGGGTTGCTACTTC. It encodes CASSFVAGQGCYF.

V is TRBV7-2 and J is TRBJ2-2; maybe TRBD2 (7 bases). The CDR3 has 13 amino acids. V lost 5 bases to trimming and J lost 7 bases, with 11 bases between them. CDR1 and CDR2 (germline): SGHTA, FQGNSA. CDR3 DNA sequence: TGTGCCAGCAGCCGGGGGGCCATCGGGGAGCTGTTTTTT. It encodes CASSRGAIGELFF.

CDR3 DNA: TGTGCCTGCCGTTCGGACTATGGCTACACCTTC. Protein: CACRSDYGYTF. This sequence joins TRBV7-9 and TRBJ1-2; D gene uncertain. V was trimmed by 11 bases and J by 3 bases, leaving 10 bases between them. The CDR3 contains 11 residues. From germline, CDR1 is SEHNR and CDR2 FQNEAQ (reference sequence).

This clone was seen more than once but under ten times. This chain joins TRBV9 and TRBJ2-2, with D perhaps matching TRBD1 (6 bases). Looked up from germline, CDR1 is SGDLS and CDR2 is YYNGEE. V was trimmed by 0 bases and J by 4 bases, leaving 10 bases between them. CDR3 size: 15 residues. CDR3 bases: TGTGCCAGCAGCGTAGATCAGGGGATCACCGGGGAGCTGTTTTTT. This codes for CASSVDQGITGELFF.

The V call is TRBV6-5, the J call TRBJ1-1; TRBD1 matches at 10 bases. CDR3 length: 14 amino acids. CDR1 and CDR2 from the germline V gene are MNHEY and SVGAGI. The junction had 4 bases not matched to a gene; V was cut back by 5 bases and J by 4 bases. Written as DNA, the CDR3 is TGTGCCAGCAGTAGATGGACAGGGGGCACTGAAGCTTTCTTT. Translation: CASSRWTGGTEAFF.

The CDR3: CASSIAGQAIDEQYF. The DNA for the CDR3 is TGTGCCAGTAGTATAGCGGGACAGGCAATCGACGAGCAGTACTTC. The genes are TRBV19 and TRBJ2-7; 8 bases fit TRBD1. The V gene end was trimmed by 1 base and the J gene end by 5 bases; junction bases not matched to a gene: 7. CDR3 length: 15 residues. Germline CDR1 is LNHDA and CDR2 is SQIVND (reference sequence).

The chain couples TRBV25-1 to TRBJ1-6; D is undetermined. Between the trimmed V and J ends, which lost 0 bases and 7 bases, there was a span of 4 bases. The CDR3 covers 13 residues. Germline V gene lookup returns CDR1 MGHDK and CDR2 SYGVNS. The CDR3 bases are TGTGCCAGCAGTGAATACAAAAATTCACCCCTCCACTTT. Translated, it gives CASSEYKNSPLHF.